This record covers a single T cell receptor (beta chain). Original analysis: Estimation of nucleated cell counts relied on the amplification of reference gene primers. Generated by immunoSEQ multiplex PCR, the TCRdb table keeps only in-frame clones and is missing some. For V, J and clone size, that table is used; D and trimming come from the DNA. The sample lists about 230,000 clones, approximately 81% seen once, with about 8% in the top ten. V was cut by 7 bases and J by 1 base, with 10 bases left in between. Germline CDR1 and CDR2: SNHLY and FYNNEI. The CDR3 totals 13 residues. These data come from a study of blood T cell repertoires in COVID-19. Turning to the study itself: Samples of COVID-19 (acute and convalescent) were obtained from the United States, Italy and Spain.

The rearrangement links TRBV2 to TRBJ1-1; no clear D. This receptor was identified in a woman of 80 years or more with acute or convalescent COVID-19. The sample was peripheral blood. CDR3 bases: TGTGCCAGCATCCAGTCGGGGAACACTGAAGCTTTCTTT. Translated: CASIQSGNTEAFF.